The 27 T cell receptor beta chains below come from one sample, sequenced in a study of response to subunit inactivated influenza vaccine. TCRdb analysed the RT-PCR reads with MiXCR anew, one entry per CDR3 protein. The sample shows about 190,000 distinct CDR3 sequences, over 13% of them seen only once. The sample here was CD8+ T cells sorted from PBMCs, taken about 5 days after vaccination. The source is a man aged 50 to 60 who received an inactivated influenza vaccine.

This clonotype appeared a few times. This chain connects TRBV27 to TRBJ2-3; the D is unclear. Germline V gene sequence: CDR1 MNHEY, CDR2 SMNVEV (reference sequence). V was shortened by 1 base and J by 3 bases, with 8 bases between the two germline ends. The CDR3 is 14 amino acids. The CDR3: CASSLWVDTDTQYF. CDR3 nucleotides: TGTGCCAGCAGTTTATGGGTAGATACAGATACGCAGTATTTT.

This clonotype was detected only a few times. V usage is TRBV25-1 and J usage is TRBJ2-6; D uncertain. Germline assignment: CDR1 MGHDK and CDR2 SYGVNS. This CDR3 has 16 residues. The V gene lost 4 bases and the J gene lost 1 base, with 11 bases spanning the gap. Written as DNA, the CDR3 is TGTGCCAGCAGTGCTCGTTTCATATCTGGGGCCAACGTCCTGACTTTC. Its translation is CASSARFISGANVLTF.

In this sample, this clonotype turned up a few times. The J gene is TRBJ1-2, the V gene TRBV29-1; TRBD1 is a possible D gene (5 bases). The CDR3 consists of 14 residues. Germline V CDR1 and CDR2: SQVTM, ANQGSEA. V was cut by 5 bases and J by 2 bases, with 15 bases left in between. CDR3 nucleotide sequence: TGCAGCGTTTCTCCGGGACCGAGAAACTATGGCTACACCTTC. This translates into CSVSPGPRNYGYTF. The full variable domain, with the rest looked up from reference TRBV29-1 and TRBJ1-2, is SAVISQKPSRDICQRGTSLTIQCQVDSQVTMMFWYRQQPGQSLTLIATANQGSEATYESGFVIDKFPISRPNLTFSTLTVSNMSPEDSSIYLCSVSPGPRNYGYTFGSGTRLTVV.

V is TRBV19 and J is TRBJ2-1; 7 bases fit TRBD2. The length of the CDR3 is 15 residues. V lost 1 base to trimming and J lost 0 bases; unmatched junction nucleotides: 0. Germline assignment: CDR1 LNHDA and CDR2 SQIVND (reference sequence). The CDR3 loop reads CASSIGTSSYNEQFF. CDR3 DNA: TGTGCCAGTAGTATAGGGACTAGCTCCTACAATGAGCAGTTCTTC.

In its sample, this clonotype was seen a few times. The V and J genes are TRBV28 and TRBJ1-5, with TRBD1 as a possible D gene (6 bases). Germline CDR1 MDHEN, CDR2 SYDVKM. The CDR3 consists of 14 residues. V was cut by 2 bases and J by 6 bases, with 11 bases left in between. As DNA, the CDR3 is TGTGCCAGCAGTTTAGGGATGGGGGCTCAGCCCCAGCATTTT. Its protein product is CASSLGMGAQPQHF. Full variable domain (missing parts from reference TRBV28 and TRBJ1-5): DVKVTQSSRYLVKRTGEKVFLECVQDMDHENMFWYRQDPGLGLRLIYFSYDVKMKEKGDIPEGYSVSREKKERFSLILESASTNQTSMYLCASSLGMGAQPQHFGDGTRLSIL.

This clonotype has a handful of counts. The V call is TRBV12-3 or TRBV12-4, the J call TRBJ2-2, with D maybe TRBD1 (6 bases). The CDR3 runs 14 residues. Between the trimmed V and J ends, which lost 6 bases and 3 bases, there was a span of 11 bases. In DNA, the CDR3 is TGTGCCAGCAGCCTCGAGGGGGACACCGGGGAGCTGTTTTTT. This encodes CASSLEGDTGELFF.

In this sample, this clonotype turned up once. CDR3 in amino acids: CAISESGEGTGGTDTQYF. CDR3 bases: TGTGCCATCAGTGAGTCGGGTGAGGGGACAGGAGGCACAGATACGCAGTATTTT. This rearrangement joins TRBV10-3 to TRBJ2-3; TRBD1 matches at 8 bases. The junction had 9 bases not matched to a gene; V was cut back by 0 bases and J by 1 base. CDR3 size: 18 residues. From germline, CDR1 is ENHRY and CDR2 SYGVKD.

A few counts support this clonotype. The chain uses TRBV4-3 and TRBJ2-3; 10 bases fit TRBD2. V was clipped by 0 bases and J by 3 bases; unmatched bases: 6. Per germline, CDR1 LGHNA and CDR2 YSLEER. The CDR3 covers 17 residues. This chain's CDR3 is CASSQEWVAGGTDTQYF. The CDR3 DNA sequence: TGCGCCAGCAGCCAAGAATGGGTAGCGGGAGGTACAGATACGCAGTATTTT.

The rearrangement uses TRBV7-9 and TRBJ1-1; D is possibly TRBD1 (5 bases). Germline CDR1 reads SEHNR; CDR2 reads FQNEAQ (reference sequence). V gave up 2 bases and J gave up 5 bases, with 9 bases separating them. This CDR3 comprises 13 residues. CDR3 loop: CASSLSGKTEAFF. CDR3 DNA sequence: TGTGCCAGCAGCTTATCAGGGAAGACTGAAGCTTTCTTT.

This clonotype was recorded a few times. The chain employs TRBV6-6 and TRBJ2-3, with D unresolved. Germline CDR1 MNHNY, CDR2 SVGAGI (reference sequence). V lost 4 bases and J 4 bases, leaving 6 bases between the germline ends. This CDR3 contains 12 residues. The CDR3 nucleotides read TGTGCCAGCAGTTGGCAGGCAGATACGCAGTATTTT. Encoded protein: CASSWQADTQYF.

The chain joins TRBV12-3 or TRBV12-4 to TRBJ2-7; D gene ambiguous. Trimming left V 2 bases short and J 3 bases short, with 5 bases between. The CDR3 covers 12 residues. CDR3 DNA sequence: TGTGCCAGCAGTTTAAAGAACTACGAGCAGTACTTC. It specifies CASSLKNYEQYF.

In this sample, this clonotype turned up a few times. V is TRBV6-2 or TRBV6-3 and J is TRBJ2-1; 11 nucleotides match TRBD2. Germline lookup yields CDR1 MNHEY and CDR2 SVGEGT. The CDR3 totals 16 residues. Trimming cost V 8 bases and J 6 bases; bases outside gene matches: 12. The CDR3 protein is CASLPPLAGDSNEQFF. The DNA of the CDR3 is TGTGCCAGCCTCCCCCCACTAGCGGGGGATAGCAATGAGCAGTTCTTC.

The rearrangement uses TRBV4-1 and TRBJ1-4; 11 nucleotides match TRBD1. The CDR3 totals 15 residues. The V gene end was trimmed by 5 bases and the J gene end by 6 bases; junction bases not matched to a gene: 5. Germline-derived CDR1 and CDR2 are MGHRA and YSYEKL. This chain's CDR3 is CASSVRDRGDEKLFF. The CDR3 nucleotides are TGCGCCAGCAGCGTCCGGGACAGGGGGGATGAAAAACTGTTTTTT.

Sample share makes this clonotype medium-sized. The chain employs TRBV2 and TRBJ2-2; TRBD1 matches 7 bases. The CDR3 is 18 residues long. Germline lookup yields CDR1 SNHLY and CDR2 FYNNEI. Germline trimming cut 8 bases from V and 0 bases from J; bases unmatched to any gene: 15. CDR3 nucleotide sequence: TGTGCCAGCTACCTGAGGGGACAGTCCCCTACGAACACCGGGGAGCTGTTTTTT. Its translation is CASYLRGQSPTNTGELFF. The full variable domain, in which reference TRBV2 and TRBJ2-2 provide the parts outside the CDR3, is EPEVTQTPSHQVTQMGQEVILRCVPISNHLYFYWYRQILGQKVEFLVSFYNNEISEKSEIFDDQFSVERPDGSNFTLKIRSTKLEDSAMYFCASYLRGQSPTNTGELFFGEGSRLTVL.

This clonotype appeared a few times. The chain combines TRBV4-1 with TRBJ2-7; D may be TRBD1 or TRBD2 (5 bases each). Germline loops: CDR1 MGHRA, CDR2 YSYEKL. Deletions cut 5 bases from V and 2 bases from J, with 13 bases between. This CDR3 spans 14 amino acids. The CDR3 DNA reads TGCGCCAGCAGCTACCGGGACGGACCCTACGAGCAGTACTTC. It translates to CASSYRDGPYEQYF.

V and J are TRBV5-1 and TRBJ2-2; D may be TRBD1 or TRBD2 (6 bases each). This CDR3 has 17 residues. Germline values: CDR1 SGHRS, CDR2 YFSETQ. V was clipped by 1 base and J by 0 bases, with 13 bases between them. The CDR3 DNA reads TGCGCCAGCAGCTTGCGATGGGGGGCCCCGAACACCGGGGAGCTGTTTTTT. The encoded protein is CASSLRWGAPNTGELFF.

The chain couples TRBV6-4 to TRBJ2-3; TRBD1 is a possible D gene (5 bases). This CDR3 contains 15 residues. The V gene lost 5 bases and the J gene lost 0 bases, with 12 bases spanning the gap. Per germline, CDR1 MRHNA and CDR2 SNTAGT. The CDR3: CASSLDSFSTDTQYF. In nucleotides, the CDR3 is TGTGCCAGCAGTCTCGACAGCTTTAGCACAGATACGCAGTATTTT.

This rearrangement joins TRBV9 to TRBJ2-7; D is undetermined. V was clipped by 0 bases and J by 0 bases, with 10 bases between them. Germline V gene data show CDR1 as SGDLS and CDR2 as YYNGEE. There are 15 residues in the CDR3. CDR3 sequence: CASSVGLSNSYEQYF. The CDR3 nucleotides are TGTGCCAGCAGCGTAGGACTTTCCAACTCCTACGAGCAGTACTTC.

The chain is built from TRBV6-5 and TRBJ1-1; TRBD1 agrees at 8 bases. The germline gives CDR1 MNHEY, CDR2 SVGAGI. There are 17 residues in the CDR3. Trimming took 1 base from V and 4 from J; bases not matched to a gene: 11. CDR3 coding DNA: TGTGCCAGCAGTTACTATTGGGCAGGGGGCACGGTCACTGAAGCTTTCTTT. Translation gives CASSYYWAGGTVTEAFF.

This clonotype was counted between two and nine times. In DNA form, the CDR3 reads TGTGCCATCAGTGAGGTAGGATATTCGGCCTACGAGCAGTACTTC. As protein: CAISEVGYSAYEQYF. The V gene is TRBV10-3, the J gene TRBJ2-7; D is unclear. With 2 bases removed from V and 2 bases from J, the gap between germline ends came to 13 bases. The CDR3 is made up of 15 amino acids. The germline V gene has CDR1 ENHRY and CDR2 SYGVKD.

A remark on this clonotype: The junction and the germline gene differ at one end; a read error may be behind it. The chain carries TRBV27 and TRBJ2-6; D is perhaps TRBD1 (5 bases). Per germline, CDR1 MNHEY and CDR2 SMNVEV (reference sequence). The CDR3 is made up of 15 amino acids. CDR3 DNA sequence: TGTGCCAGCAGTTTATCAGGGGTTGGGGCCAACGGCCTGACTTTC. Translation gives CASSLSGVGANGLTF.

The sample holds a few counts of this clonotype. CDR3 coding DNA: TGTGCCAGCAGTGAATGGCAGGGGTCTTCTGGAAACACCATATATTTT. The encoded protein is CASSEWQGSSGNTIYF. The J gene is TRBJ1-3, the V gene TRBV25-1, with D maybe TRBD1 (6 bases). The CDR3 runs 16 residues. Germline lookup yields CDR1 MGHDK and CDR2 SYGVNS. V was trimmed by 1 base and J by 1 base, leaving 11 bases between them.

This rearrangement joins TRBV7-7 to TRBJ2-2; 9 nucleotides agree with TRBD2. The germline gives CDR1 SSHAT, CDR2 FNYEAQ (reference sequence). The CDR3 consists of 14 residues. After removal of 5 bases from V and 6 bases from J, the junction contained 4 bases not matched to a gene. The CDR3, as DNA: TGTGCCAGCAGCCCGATAGCGGGAGCCGGGGAGCTGTTTTTT. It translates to CASSPIAGAGELFF.

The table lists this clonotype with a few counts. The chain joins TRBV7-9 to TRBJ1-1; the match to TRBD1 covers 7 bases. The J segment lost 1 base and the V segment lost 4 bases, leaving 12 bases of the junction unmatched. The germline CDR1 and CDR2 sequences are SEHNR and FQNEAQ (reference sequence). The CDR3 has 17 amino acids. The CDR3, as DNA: TGTGCCAGCAGCTCCGTCCCGGGACAGATCCCGAACACTGAAGCTTTCTTT. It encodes CASSSVPGQIPNTEAFF.

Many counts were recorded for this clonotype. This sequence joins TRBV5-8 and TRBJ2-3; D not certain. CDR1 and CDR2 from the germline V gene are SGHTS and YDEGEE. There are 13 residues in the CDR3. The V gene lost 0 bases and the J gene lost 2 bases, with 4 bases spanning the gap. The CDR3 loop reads CASSLGLTDTQYF. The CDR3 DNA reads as TGTGCCAGCAGCTTGGGGCTCACAGATACGCAGTATTTT.

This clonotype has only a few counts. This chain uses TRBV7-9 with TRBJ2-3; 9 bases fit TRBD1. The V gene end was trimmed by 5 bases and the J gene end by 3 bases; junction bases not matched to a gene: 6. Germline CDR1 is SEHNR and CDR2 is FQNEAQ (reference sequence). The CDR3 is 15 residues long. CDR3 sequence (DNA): TGTGCCAGCAGCCTCGGGACAGGGTGGACAGATACGCAGTATTTT. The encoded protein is CASSLGTGWTDTQYF. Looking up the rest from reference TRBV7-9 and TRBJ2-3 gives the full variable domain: DTGVSQNPRHKITKRGQNVTFRCDPISEHNRLYWYRQTLGQGPEFLTYFQNEAQLEKSRLLSDRFSAERPKGSFSTLEIQRTEQGDSAMYLCASSLGTGWTDTQYFGPGTRLTVL.

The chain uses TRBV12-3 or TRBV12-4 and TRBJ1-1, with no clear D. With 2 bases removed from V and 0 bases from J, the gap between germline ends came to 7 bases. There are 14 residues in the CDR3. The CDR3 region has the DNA TGTGCCAGCAGTTTATACGGGGTGAACACTGAAGCTTTCTTT. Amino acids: CASSLYGVNTEAFF.